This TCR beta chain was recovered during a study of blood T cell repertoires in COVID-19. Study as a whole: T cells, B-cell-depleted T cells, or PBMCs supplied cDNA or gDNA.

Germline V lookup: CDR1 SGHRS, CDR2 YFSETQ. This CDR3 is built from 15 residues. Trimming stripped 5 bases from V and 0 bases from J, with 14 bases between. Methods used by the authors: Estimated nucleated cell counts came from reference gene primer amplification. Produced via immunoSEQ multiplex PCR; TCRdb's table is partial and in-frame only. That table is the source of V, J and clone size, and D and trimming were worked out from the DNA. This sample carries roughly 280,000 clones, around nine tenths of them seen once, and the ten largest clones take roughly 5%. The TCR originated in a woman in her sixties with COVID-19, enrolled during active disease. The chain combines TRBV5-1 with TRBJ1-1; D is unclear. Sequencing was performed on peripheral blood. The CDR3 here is CASSQEGGMNTEAFF. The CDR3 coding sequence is TGCGCCAGCAGTCAGGAGGGTGGGATGAACACTGAAGCTTTCTTT. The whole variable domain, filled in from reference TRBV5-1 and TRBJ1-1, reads KAGVTQTPRYLIKTRGQQVTLSCSPISGHRSVSWYQQTPGQGLQFLFEYFSETQRNKGNFPGRFSGRQFSNSRSEMNVSTLELGDSALYLCASSQEGGMNTEAFFGQGTRLTVV.